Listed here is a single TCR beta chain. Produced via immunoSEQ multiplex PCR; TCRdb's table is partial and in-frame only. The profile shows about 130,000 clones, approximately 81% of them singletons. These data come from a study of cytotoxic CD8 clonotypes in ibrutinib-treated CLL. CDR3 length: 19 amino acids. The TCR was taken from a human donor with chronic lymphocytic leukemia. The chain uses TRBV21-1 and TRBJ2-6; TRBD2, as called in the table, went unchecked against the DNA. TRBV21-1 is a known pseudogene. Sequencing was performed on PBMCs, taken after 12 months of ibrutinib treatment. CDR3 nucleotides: TGTGCCAGCAGCAGGGATATGCAGCGGACTATGCGGGGGGCCAACGTCCTGACTTTC. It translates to CASSRDMQRTMRGANVLTF.